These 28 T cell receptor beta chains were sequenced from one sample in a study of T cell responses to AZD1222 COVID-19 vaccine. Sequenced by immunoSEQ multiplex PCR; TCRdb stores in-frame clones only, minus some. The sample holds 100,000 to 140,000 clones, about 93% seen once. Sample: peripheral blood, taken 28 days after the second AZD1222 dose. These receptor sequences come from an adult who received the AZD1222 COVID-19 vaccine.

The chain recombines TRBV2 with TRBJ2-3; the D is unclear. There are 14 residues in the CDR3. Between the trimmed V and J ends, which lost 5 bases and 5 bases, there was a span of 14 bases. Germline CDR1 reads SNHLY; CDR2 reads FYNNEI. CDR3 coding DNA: TGTGCCAGCAGTCCCCCCCACCGTGAAGATACGCAGTATTTT. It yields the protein CASSPPHREDTQYF.

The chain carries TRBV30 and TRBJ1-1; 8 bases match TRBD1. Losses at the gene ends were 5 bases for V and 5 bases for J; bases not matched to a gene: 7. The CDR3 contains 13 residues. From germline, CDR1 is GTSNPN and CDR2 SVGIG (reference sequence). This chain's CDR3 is CAWLRTGKTEAFF. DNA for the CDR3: TGTGCCTGGCTCAGGACAGGGAAGACTGAAGCTTTCTTT.

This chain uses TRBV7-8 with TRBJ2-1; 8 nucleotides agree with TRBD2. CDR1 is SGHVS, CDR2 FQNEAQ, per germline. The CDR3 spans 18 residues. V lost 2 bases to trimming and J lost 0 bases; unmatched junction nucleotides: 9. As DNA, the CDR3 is TGTGCCAGCAGCTTACCTACGACTAGCGCGAGCTCCTACAATGAGCAGTTCTTC. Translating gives CASSLPTTSASSYNEQFF.

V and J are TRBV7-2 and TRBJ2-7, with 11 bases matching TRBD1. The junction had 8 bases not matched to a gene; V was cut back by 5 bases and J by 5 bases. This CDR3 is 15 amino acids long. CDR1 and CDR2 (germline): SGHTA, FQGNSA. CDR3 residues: CASSPGTGGIHEQYF. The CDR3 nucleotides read TGTGCCAGCAGCCCGGGGACAGGGGGTATCCACGAGCAGTACTTC.

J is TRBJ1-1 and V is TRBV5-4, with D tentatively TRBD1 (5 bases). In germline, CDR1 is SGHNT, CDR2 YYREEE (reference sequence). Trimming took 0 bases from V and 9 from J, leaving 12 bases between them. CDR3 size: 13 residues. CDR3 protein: CASSLAGGGKAFF. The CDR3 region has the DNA TGTGCCAGCAGCTTGGCCGGTGGGGGAAAAGCTTTCTTT.

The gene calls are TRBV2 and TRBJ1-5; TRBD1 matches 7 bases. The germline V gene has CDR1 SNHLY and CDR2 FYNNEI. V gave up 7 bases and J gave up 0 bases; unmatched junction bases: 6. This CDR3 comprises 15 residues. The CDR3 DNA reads TGTGCCAGCACCCAGGACAGGCTTAGCAATCAGCCCCAGCATTTT. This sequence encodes CASTQDRLSNQPQHF.

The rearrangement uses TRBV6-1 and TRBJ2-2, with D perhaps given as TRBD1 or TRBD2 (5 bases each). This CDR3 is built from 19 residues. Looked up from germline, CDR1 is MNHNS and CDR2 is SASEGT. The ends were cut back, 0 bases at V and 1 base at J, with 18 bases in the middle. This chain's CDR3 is CASSEALWGSPRNTGELFF. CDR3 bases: TGTGCCAGCAGTGAAGCGCTGTGGGGGAGCCCGCGGAACACCGGGGAGCTGTTTTTT.

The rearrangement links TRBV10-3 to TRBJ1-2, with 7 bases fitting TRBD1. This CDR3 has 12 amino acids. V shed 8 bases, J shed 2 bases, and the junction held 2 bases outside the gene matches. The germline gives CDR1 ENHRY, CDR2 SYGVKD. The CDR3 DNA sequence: TGTGCCATCCAGGGGGGGAACTATGGCTACACCTTC. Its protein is CAIQGGNYGYTF.

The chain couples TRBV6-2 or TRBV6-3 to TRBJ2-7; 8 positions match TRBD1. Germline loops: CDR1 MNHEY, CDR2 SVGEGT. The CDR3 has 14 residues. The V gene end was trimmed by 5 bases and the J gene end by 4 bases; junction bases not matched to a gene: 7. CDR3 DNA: TGTGCCAGCAGTCTCCCAGGGGGCGGGTACGAGCAGTACTTC. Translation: CASSLPGGGYEQYF.

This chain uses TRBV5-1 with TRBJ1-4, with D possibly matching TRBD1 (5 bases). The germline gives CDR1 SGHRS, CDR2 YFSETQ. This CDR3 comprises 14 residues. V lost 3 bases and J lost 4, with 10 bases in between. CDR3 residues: CASSSGLINEKLFF. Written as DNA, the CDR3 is TGCGCCAGCAGCTCGGGACTGATTAATGAAAAACTGTTTTTT.

The CDR3 DNA is TGTGCCAGCAGCCCGGGCGGCGGGGGGCTAGCGGGATCCGAGTTCTTC. Translating it yields CASSPGGGGLAGSEFF. The V call is TRBV14, the J call TRBJ2-1; TRBD2 agrees at 9 bases. Unmatched junction bases numbered 18, after V lost 4 bases and J lost 14 bases. Germline V lookup: CDR1 SGHDN, CDR2 FVKESK. CDR3 length: 16 residues.

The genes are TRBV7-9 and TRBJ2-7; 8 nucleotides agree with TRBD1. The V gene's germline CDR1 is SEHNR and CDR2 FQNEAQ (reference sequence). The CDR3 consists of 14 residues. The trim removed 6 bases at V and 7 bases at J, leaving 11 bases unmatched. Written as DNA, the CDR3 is TGTGCCAGCAGTCCTGCGGACAGGGCATTAGAGCAGTACTTC. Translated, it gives CASSPADRALEQYF.

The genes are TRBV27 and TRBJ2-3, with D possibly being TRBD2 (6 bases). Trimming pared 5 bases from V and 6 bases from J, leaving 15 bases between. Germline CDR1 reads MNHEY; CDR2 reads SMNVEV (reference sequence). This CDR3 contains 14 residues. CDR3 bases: TGTGCCAGCAGTCCGGGACTCCCGCCTGATACGCAGTATTTT. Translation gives CASSPGLPPDTQYF.

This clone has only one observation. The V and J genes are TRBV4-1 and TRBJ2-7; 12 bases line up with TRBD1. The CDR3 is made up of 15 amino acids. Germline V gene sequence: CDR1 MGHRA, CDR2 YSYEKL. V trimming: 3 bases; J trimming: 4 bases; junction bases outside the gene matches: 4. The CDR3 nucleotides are TGCGCCAGCAGCCATCCGGGACAGGGGGCTTACGAGCAGTACTTC. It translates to CASSHPGQGAYEQYF.

The CDR3 reads CASSGHYNYGYTF. In DNA, the CDR3 is TGTGCCAGCAGTGGTCACTACAACTATGGCTACACCTTC. The chain links TRBV9 to TRBJ1-2; D not certain. This CDR3 has 13 residues. Germline V gives CDR1 SGDLS, CDR2 YYNGEE. V lost 5 bases, J lost 2 bases, and 10 bases lay in between.

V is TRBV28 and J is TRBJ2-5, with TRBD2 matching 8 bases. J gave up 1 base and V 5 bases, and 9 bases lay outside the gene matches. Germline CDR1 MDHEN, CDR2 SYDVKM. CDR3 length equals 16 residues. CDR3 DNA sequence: TGTGCCAGCAGTCGAAGGGGTAGCGGGGTCCAAGAGACCCAGTACTTC. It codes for CASSRRGSGVQETQYF.

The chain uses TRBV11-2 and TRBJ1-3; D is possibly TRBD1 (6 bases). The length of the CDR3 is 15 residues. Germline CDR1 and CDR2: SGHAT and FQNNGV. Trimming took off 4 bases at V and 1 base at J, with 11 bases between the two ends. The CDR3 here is CASSSYRVSGNTIYF. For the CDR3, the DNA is TGTGCCAGCAGCTCATACAGGGTATCTGGAAACACCATATATTTT.

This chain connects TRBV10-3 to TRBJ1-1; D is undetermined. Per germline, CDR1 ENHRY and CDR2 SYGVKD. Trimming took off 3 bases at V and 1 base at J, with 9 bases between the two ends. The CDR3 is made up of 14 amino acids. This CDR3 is CAISDGRTNTEAFF. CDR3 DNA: TGTGCCATCAGTGACGGACGGACGAACACTGAAGCTTTCTTT.

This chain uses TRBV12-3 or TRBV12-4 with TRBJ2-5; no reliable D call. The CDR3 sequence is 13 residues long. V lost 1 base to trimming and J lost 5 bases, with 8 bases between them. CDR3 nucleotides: TGTGCCAGCAGTTTAGGGTTTTTGGAGACCCAGTACTTC. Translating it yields CASSLGFLETQYF.

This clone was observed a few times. CDR3 coding DNA: TGTGCCAGCACCTACTCCGCACAGGCCCATTCACCCCTCCACTTT. Its translation: CASTYSAQAHSPLHF. This chain joins TRBV6-5 and TRBJ1-6; D may be TRBD1 (5 bases). V was pared by 7 bases and J by 8 bases, with 18 bases between. CDR3 length equals 15 residues. Germline-derived CDR1 and CDR2 are MNHEY and SVGAGI.

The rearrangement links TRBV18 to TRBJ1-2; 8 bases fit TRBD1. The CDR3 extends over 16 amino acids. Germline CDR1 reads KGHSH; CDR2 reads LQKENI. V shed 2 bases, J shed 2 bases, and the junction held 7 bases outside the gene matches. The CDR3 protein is CASSPTNRDRNYGYTF. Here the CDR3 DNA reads TGTGCCAGCTCACCAACAAACCGGGACAGGAACTATGGCTACACCTTC.

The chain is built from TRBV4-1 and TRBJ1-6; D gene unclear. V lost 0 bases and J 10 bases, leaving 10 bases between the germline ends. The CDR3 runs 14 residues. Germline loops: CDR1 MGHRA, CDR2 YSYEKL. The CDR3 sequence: CASSQDQVESPLHF. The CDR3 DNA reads TGCGCCAGCAGCCAAGATCAGGTTGAATCACCCCTCCACTTT.

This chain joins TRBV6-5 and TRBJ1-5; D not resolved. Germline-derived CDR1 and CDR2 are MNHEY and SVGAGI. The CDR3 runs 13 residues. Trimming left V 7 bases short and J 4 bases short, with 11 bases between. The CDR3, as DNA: TGTGCCAGCACCGAAGATGGGAATCAGCCCCAGCATTTT. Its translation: CASTEDGNQPQHF.

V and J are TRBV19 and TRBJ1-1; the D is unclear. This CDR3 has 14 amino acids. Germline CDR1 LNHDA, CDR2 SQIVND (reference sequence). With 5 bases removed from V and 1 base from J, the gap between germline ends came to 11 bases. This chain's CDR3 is CASSSGRPNTEAFF. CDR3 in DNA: TGTGCCAGTAGTTCAGGACGGCCGAACACTGAAGCTTTCTTT.

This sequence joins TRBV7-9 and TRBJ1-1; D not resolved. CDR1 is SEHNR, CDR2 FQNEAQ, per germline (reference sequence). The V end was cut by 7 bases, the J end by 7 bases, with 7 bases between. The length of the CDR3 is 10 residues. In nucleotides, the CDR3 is TGTGCCAGCACGGAACTTGAAGCTTTCTTT. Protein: CASTELEAFF.

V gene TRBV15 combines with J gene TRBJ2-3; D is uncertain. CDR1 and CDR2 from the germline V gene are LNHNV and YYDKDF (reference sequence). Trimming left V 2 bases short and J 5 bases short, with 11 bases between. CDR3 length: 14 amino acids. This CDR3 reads CATSRPGVEDTQYF. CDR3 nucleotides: TGTGCCACCAGCAGACCTGGGGTAGAAGATACGCAGTATTTT.

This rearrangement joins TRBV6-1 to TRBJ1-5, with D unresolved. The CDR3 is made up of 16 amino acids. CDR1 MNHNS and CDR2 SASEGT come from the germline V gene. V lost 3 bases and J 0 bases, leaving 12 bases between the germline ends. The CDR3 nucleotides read TGTGCCAGCAGTGATTTCACAGAATATAGCAATCAGCCCCAGCATTTT. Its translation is CASSDFTEYSNQPQHF.

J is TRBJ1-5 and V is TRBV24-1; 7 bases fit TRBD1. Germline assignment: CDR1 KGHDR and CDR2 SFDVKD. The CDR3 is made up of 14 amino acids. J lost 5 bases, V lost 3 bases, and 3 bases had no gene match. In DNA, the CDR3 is TGTGCCACCAGTGATCACAGGGGACATCAGCCCCAGCATTTT. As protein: CATSDHRGHQPQHF.